The rows below give T cell receptor beta chains drawn from one sample of a study of early T cells in non-severe SARS-CoV-2 infection. TCRdb re-analysed the 5' RACE reads in MiXCR, keeping a single row per CDR3 protein. The sample holds roughly 70,000 distinct CDR3 sequences, roughly 18% seen once. Specimen: whole blood, collected at baseline. All receptors come from an adult who was a healthcare worker with PCR-confirmed SARS-CoV-2 infection or an uninfected control (not recorded which). The CDR3 runs from the conserved cysteine through the conserved F or W. D genes are given only for firm matches. Clone size is shown for a subset of rows, as once, few, many or a class of expanded clone.

many	TRBJ2-1	TRBD2	TRBV4-2	CASRDIAGGQGDEQFF	TGTGCCAGCAGGGATATAGCGGGGGGGCAGGGGGATGAGCAGTTCTTC
few	TRBJ2-3	NA	TRBV2	CASSEEAGSDTQYF	TGTGCCAGCAGTGAAGAGGCAGGGTCAGATACGCAGTATTTT
many	TRBJ1-6	TRBD1	TRBV2	CASSAQGDKSPLHF	TGTGCCAGCAGCGCACAGGGGGACAAATCACCCCTCCACTTT
NA	TRBJ2-4	NA	TRBV28	CASTQGGPLKNIQYF	TGTGCCAGCACCCAGGGCGGTCCGCTGAAAAACATTCAGTACTTC
NA	TRBJ1-1	NA	TRBV6-1	CASSGGRNTEAFF	TGTGCCAGCAGTGGAGGCAGGAACACTGAAGCTTTCTTT
few	TRBJ2-3	NA	TRBV18	CASSPPGRQVSGAQYF	TGTGCCAGCTCACCACCGGGACGGCAAGTTTCGGGGGCGCAGTATTTT
NA	TRBJ2-1	NA	TRBV10-3	CAISVGGPGFNEQFF	TGTGCCATCAGTGTTGGGGGCCCGGGGTTCAATGAGCAGTTCTTC
NA	TRBJ1-1	TRBD1	TRBV4-2	CASSQGGQANTEAFF	TGTGCCAGCAGCCAAGGGGGACAGGCGAACACTGAAGCTTTCTTT
many	TRBJ2-3	NA	TRBV6-2/TRBV6-3	CASSSGETDTQYF	TGTGCCAGCAGTTCAGGGGAGACAGATACGCAGTATTTT
many	TRBJ2-3	TRBD2	TRBV3-1	CASSRLGGAIDTQYF	TGTGCCAGCAGTCGCCTCGGGGGGGCCATAGATACGCAGTATTTT
NA	TRBJ2-2	NA	TRBV5-4	CASSLVPGELFF	TGTGCCAGCAGCTTGGTCCCCGGGGAGCTGTTTTTT
many	TRBJ2-1	TRBD1	TRBV29-1	CSVTRDRGLNEQFF	TGCAGCGTCACCCGGGACAGGGGGCTAAATGAGCAGTTCTTC
few	TRBJ2-7	TRBD2	TRBV6-1	CASSELAAGSYEQYF	TGTGCCAGCAGTGAACTAGCGGCCGGATCCTACGAGCAGTACTTC
NA	TRBJ1-2	TRBD1	TRBV18	CASSRQGISGYTF	TGTGCCAGCTCTCGACAGGGGATCTCTGGCTACACCTTC
NA	TRBJ1-6	NA	TRBV7-2	CASSLDPPGLNSPLHF	TGTGCCAGCAGCTTAGATCCGCCCGGCCTAAATTCACCCCTCCACTTT
NA	TRBJ2-1	TRBD1	TRBV29-1	CSVELMDRTTYNEQFF	TGCAGCGTTGAACTTATGGACAGGACGACTTACAATGAGCAGTTCTTC
NA	TRBJ1-1	NA	TRBV6-5	CASSYRGLNTEAFF	TGTGCCAGCAGTTACCGGGGACTGAACACTGAAGCTTTCTTT
few	TRBJ2-1	NA	TRBV4-3	CASSRATTGLGNEQFF	TGCGCCAGCAGCCGAGCAACCACAGGGCTGGGGAATGAGCAGTTCTTC
NA	TRBJ2-6	NA	TRBV7-8	CASSPRTSSSAGANVLTF	TGTGCCAGCAGCCCGAGGACGTCATCCAGCGCTGGGGCCAACGTCCTGACTTTC
NA	TRBJ2-1	TRBD1	TRBV25-1	CASSPGGERYHEQFF	TGTGCCAGCAGCCCAGGGGGCGAGAGATACCATGAGCAGTTCTTC
many	TRBJ2-1	TRBD2	TRBV12-3/TRBV12-4	CASSDHSREWNEQFF	TGTGCCAGCAGTGACCACTCGCGGGAGTGGAATGAGCAGTTCTTC
many	TRBJ1-6	TRBD1	TRBV2	CASSVGQEYNSPLHF	TGTGCCAGCAGTGTCGGACAGGAGTATAATTCACCCCTCCACTTT
few	TRBJ2-3	NA	TRBV12-5	CASGLVLSGADTQYF	TGTGCTAGTGGTTTGGTACTGTCGGGCGCAGATACGCAGTATTTT
many	TRBJ2-3	TRBD1	TRBV14	CASSQGDRFTDTQYF	TGTGCCAGCAGCCAAGGGGACAGATTCACAGATACGCAGTATTTT
many	TRBJ2-7	TRBD1	TRBV7-2	CASSSQGAYEQYF	TGTGCCAGCAGTTCACAGGGGGCCTACGAGCAGTACTTC
few	TRBJ1-4	NA	TRBV6-6	CASSYAGEKLFF	TGTGCCAGCAGTTACGCAGGCGAAAAACTGTTTTTT
few	TRBJ2-1	TRBD2	TRBV2	CASSRSGGVHNEQFF	TGTGCCAGCAGTCGTAGCGGGGGGGTACACAATGAGCAGTTCTTC
NA	TRBJ2-5	NA	TRBV3-1	CASSELGPEETQYF	TGTGCCAGCAGCGAATTGGGACCCGAAGAGACCCAGTACTTC
NA	TRBJ2-3	NA	TRBV5-1	CASSGGTPTDTQYF	TGCGCCAGCAGCGGCGGGACACCCACAGATACGCAGTATTTT
few	TRBJ2-3	NA	TRBV20-1	CSARELTDTQYF	TGCAGTGCTAGAGAGCTAACAGATACGCAGTATTTT
few	TRBJ2-2	NA	TRBV6-1	CASSAGPTNTGELFF	TGTGCCAGCAGTGCGGGACCCACGAACACCGGGGAGCTGTTTTTT
NA	TRBJ2-7	NA	TRBV14	CASSQEAGQSYEQYF	TGTGCCAGCAGCCAAGAAGCGGGACAGTCCTACGAGCAGTACTTC
NA	TRBJ2-4	TRBD1	TRBV7-2	CASSSDRGLAKNIQYF	TGTGCCAGCAGCTCGGACAGGGGGTTAGCCAAAAACATTCAGTACTTC
NA	TRBJ1-3	NA	TRBV7-2	CASSPGQSSGNTIYF	TGTGCCAGCAGCCCTGGACAGTCCTCTGGAAACACCATATATTTT
NA	TRBJ1-6	NA	TRBV4-3	CASSQGTGINSPLHF	TGCGCCAGCAGCCAAGGGACGGGGATCAATTCACCCCTCCACTTT
NA	TRBJ2-3	NA	TRBV18	CASSRSERNTQYF	TGTGCCAGCTCAAGATCGGAAAGAAATACGCAGTATTTT
few	TRBJ2-3	TRBD2	TRBV6-2/TRBV6-3	CASTWGGRDTQYF	TGTGCCAGCACCTGGGGCGGGAGAGATACGCAGTATTTT
NA	TRBJ2-2	NA	TRBV5-4	CASSFPPGRTGELFF	TGTGCCAGCAGCTTCCCTCCGGGAAGGACCGGGGAGCTGTTTTTT
NA	TRBJ1-6	NA	TRBV12-3/TRBV12-4	CASAGALYSPLHF	TGTGCCAGCGCAGGCGCCCTTTATTCACCCCTCCACTTT
many	TRBJ2-5	NA	TRBV3-1	CASSQYGTPQETQYF	TGTGCCAGCAGCCAATATGGAACACCCCAAGAGACCCAGTACTTC
many	TRBJ2-7	NA	TRBV19	CASSSNQGTEQYF	TGTGCCAGTAGTTCAAACCAGGGGACCGAGCAGTACTTC
NA	TRBJ2-3	TRBD2	TRBV7-2	CASSPEGLAGEDTQYF	TGTGCCAGCAGCCCAGAGGGTCTAGCGGGAGAAGATACGCAGTATTTT
NA	TRBJ1-4	TRBD1	TRBV3-1	CASSYRGTDEKLFF	TGTGCCAGCAGCTACAGGGGAACGGATGAAAAACTGTTTTTT
NA	TRBJ2-7	TRBD2	TRBV6-5	CVSSYSPSGKTGAYEQYF	TGTGTCAGCAGTTACTCGCCTAGCGGGAAAACCGGGGCCTACGAGCAGTACTTC
large	TRBJ1-4	TRBD1	TRBV25-1	CASSDSGGSNEKLFF	TGTGCCAGCAGTGACTCAGGGGGGTCCAATGAAAAACTGTTTTTT
NA	TRBJ2-7	TRBD1	TRBV5-1	CASGRSGDSHYEQYF	TGCGCCAGCGGACGCTCCGGGGACAGCCACTACGAGCAGTACTTC
few	TRBJ1-6	NA	TRBV6-1	CASSETARGRSSPLHF	TGTGCCAGCAGTGAGACTGCTAGAGGGCGAAGTTCACCCCTCCACTTT
NA	TRBJ1-5	TRBD1	TRBV18	CASSPVRGYQPQHF	TGTGCCAGCTCACCAGTCAGGGGGTACCAGCCCCAGCATTTT
many	TRBJ1-6	TRBD1	TRBV6-5	CASSYQPGGSYNSPLHF	TGTGCCAGCAGTTATCAGCCAGGGGGTTCGTATAATTCACCCCTCCACTTT
NA	TRBJ2-3	NA	TRBV12-3/TRBV12-4	CASSLTAYTDTQYF	TGTGCCAGCAGTCTGACCGCCTACACAGATACGCAGTATTTT
few	TRBJ2-5	TRBD2	TRBV11-1	CASSLAILAGQETQYF	TGTGCCAGCAGCTTAGCCATACTAGCGGGCCAAGAGACCCAGTACTTC
NA	TRBJ2-7	NA	TRBV19	CASRQASEFYEQYF	TGTGCCAGTAGACAGGCCTCAGAGTTCTACGAGCAGTACTTC
many	TRBJ2-7	NA	TRBV7-9	CASQQDQSSYEQYF	TGTGCCAGCCAACAAGACCAAAGCTCCTACGAGCAGTACTTC
NA	TRBJ2-5	TRBD1	TRBV20-1	CSARPGQGRFQETQYF	TGCAGTGCTAGACCAGGACAGGGGCGTTTTCAAGAGACCCAGTACTTC
NA	TRBJ2-2	TRBD1	TRBV28	CASRTGPNTGELFF	TGTGCCAGCAGGACAGGGCCGAACACCGGGGAGCTGTTTTTT
few	TRBJ2-2	NA	TRBV2	CASSEALGQLFF	TGTGCCAGCAGTGAAGCACTAGGCCAGCTGTTTTTT
few	TRBJ1-5	NA	TRBV28	CASSSPIEGGDQPQHF	TGTGCCAGCAGTTCCCCTATTGAAGGGGGAGATCAGCCCCAGCATTTT
NA	TRBJ2-3	NA	TRBV30	CAWSEGHSTDTQYF	TGTGCCTGGAGTGAGGGACACAGCACAGATACGCAGTATTTT
NA	TRBJ2-1	NA	TRBV7-6	CASSLSGAAYNEQFF	TGTGCCAGCAGCTTATCGGGGGCCGCCTACAATGAGCAGTTCTTC
many	TRBJ2-1	TRBD1	TRBV27	CASSLLGQDNKEQFF	TGTGCCAGCAGTTTGTTGGGACAGGATAACAAGGAGCAGTTCTTC